Here is one TCR beta chain with its context. Resections removed during corrective heart surgery provided the thymus tissue used. This entry is derived from a study of human thymus T cells. Sequenced by immunoSEQ multiplex PCR; TCRdb stores in-frame clones only, minus some. The sample carries tens of thousands of clones, about 96% recorded once. The sequencing sample was made of thymus tissue. This clonotype originated in a boy younger than two with a congenital heart defect but otherwise immunologically healthy.

The CDR3 sequence is CASKTNLAGRGTDTQYF. The DNA of the CDR3 is TGTGCCAGCAAGACCAATTTAGCGGGAAGGGGCACAGATACGCAGTATTTT. This sequence joins TRBV2 and TRBJ2-3, with 8 bases identical to TRBD2. The ends lost 7 bases at V and 1 base at J; junction bases unmatched: 13. Germline lookup yields CDR1 SNHLY and CDR2 FYNNEI. CDR3 size: 17 residues.